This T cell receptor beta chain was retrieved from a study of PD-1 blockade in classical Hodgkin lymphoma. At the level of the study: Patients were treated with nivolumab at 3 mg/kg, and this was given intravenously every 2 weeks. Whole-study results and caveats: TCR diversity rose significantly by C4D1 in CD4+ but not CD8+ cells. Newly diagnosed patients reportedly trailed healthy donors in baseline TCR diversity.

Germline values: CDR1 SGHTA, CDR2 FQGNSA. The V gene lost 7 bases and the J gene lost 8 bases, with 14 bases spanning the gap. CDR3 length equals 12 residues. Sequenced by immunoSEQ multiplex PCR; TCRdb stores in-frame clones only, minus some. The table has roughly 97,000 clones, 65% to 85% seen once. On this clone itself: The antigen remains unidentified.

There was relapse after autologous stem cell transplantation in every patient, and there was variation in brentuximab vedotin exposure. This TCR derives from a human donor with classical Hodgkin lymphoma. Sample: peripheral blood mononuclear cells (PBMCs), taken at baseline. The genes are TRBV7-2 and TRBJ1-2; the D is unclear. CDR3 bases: TGTGCCAGCAAATCTGGCGTTTACGGCTACACCTTC. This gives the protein CASKSGVYGYTF.